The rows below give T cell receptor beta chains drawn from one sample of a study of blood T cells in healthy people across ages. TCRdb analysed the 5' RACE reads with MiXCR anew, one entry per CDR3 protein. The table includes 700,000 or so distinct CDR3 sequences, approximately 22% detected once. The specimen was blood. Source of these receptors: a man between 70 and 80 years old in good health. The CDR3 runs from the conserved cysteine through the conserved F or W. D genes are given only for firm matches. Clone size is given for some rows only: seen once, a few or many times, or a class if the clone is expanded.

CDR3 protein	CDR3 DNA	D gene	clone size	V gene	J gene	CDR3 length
CASSRTSDRGEQYF	TGTGCCAGCAGCCGCACCTCGGACAGGGGCGAGCAGTACTTC	TRBD1	few	TRBV6-5	TRBJ2-7	14
CSVEAWDIWDEKLFF	TGCAGTGTTGAGGCCTGGGACATTTGGGATGAAAAACTGTTTTTT	-	few	TRBV20-1	TRBJ1-4	15
CASSLGPSGNQPQHF	TGTGCCAGCAGCTTAGGGCCGTCGGGCAATCAGCCCCAGCATTTT	-	-	TRBV11-2	TRBJ1-5	15
CASSQIPQHAFGNEQFF	TGTGCCAGCAGCCAAATCCCCCAGCACGCATTCGGCAATGAGCAGTTCTTC	-	-	TRBV14	TRBJ2-1	17
CAWNEGGGIDQPQHF	TGTGCCTGGAATGAGGGCGGTGGGATAGATCAGCCCCAGCATTTT	-	-	TRBV30	TRBJ1-5	15
CASSDPRDGAKLFF	TGTGCCAGCAGCGACCCCCGGGACGGGGCGAAACTGTTTTTT	-	once	TRBV14	TRBJ1-4	14
CSARDYPGLETQYF	TGCAGTGCTAGAGATTACCCGGGTCTAGAGACCCAGTACTTC	-	-	TRBV20-1	TRBJ2-5	14
CSVALLAGGYNEQFF	TGCAGCGTGGCTCTACTAGCGGGAGGGTACAATGAGCAGTTCTTC	TRBD2	-	TRBV29-1	TRBJ2-1	15
CASSWRAGGRYNEQFF	TGTGCCAGCAGTTGGCGAGCGGGGGGGCGTTACAATGAGCAGTTCTTC	TRBD2	-	TRBV28	TRBJ2-1	16
CASSYSGSTGMDFYGYTF	TGTGCCAGCAGTTACTCGGGGTCGACAGGAATGGATTTCTATGGCTACACCTTC	-	few	TRBV6-5	TRBJ1-2	18
CASSPSGTGTRIQYF	TGTGCCAGCTCACCATCCGGGACAGGGACACGCATTCAGTACTTC	TRBD1	-	TRBV18	TRBJ2-4	15
CSARGVSGANVLTF	TGCAGTGCTAGGGGCGTCTCTGGGGCCAACGTCCTGACTTTC	-	-	TRBV20-1	TRBJ2-6	14
CASSLRDKDNEQFF	TGTGCCAGCAGCTTACGGGACAAAGACAATGAGCAGTTCTTC	-	few	TRBV7-9	TRBJ2-1	14
CASSVQGGAYEQYF	TGTGCCAGCAGTGTACAGGGGGGGGCTTACGAGCAGTACTTC	-	once	TRBV25-1	TRBJ2-7	14
CASSFGGGAFNEQFF	TGTGCCAGCAGTTTTGGCGGGGGGGCTTTCAATGAGCAGTTCTTC	TRBD2	few	TRBV12-3/TRBV12-4	TRBJ2-1	15
CSVEDRGRWNEQFF	TGCAGCGTTGAAGATAGGGGACGGTGGAATGAGCAGTTCTTC	-	few	TRBV29-1	TRBJ2-1	14
CASSLLHLGGRETQYF	TGTGCCAGCAGCTTATTGCATCTGGGAGGACGGGAGACCCAGTACTTC	-	-	TRBV7-3	TRBJ2-5	16
CATSDPTSGRVADTQYF	TGTGCCACCAGTGATCCCACTAGCGGGAGGGTTGCAGATACGCAGTATTTT	TRBD2	-	TRBV24-1	TRBJ2-3	17
CASSGNRVDTGELFF	TGCGCCAGCAGCGGGAACAGGGTGGACACCGGGGAGCTGTTTTTT	-	-	TRBV5-1	TRBJ2-2	15
CASSETSLGEFF	TGTGCCAGCAGTGAGACTAGTTTGGGGGAGTTCTTC	-	-	TRBV2	TRBJ2-1	12
CASSDEGLGTYGYTF	TGTGCCAGCAGCGATGAGGGACTGGGGACCTATGGCTACACCTTC	-	few	TRBV9	TRBJ1-2	15
CASSVGQGTGETQYF	TGTGCCAGCAGCGTAGGACAGGGTACGGGGGAGACCCAGTACTTC	TRBD1	many	TRBV9	TRBJ2-5	15
CASSESASYSYNEQFF	TGTGCCAGCAGTGAAAGTGCGAGTTACTCCTACAATGAGCAGTTCTTC	-	-	TRBV6-1	TRBJ2-1	16
CASSRQGAMGTGELFF	TGTGCCAGCAGCCGACAGGGGGCAATGGGCACCGGGGAGCTGTTTTTT	TRBD1	few	TRBV5-5	TRBJ2-2	16
CASSQAGADTQYF	TGTGCCAGCAGCCAAGCAGGTGCAGATACGCAGTATTTT	-	-	TRBV4-2	TRBJ2-3	13
CASSPHRSSGANVLTF	TGTGCCAGCAGTCCACACCGGAGCTCTGGGGCCAACGTCCTGACTTTC	-	-	TRBV28	TRBJ2-6	16
CSVEETGGPRFF	TGCAGCGTTGAAGAAACAGGGGGTCCGCGGTTCTTC	TRBD1	once	TRBV29-1	TRBJ2-5	12
CASSQKTGQNQPQHF	TGTGCCAGCAGTCAAAAGACAGGGCAAAATCAGCCCCAGCATTTT	TRBD1	few	TRBV2	TRBJ1-5	15
CASSMSPSLSGANVLTF	TGTGCCAGTAGTATGTCCCCTAGTTTATCTGGGGCCAACGTCCTGACTTTC	-	-	TRBV19	TRBJ2-6	17
CASSHLTGEYQETQYF	TGTGCCAGCAGCCATCTCACGGGAGAGTACCAAGAGACCCAGTACTTC	-	few	TRBV3-1	TRBJ2-5	16
CASNNRAGNTEAFF	TGTGCCAGCAACAACAGGGCAGGGAACACTGAAGCTTTCTTT	-	few	TRBV3-1	TRBJ1-1	14
CASSLGSRRATGELFF	TGTGCCAGCAGCCTAGGCTCCCGGAGGGCCACCGGGGAGCTGTTTTTT	-	few	TRBV14	TRBJ2-2	16
CASSKGQLGTALGYTF	TGTGCCAGCAGCAAAGGGCAGCTAGGGACAGCCCTCGGCTACACCTTC	-	few	TRBV21-1	TRBJ1-2	16
CASSLSGYSPLHF	TGTGCCAGCAGCCTCTCTGGGTATTCACCCCTCCACTTT	-	-	TRBV12-3/TRBV12-4	TRBJ1-6	13
CSARESGTGLNEQYF	TGCAGTGCTAGAGAATCCGGGACAGGGCTAAATGAGCAGTACTTC	TRBD1	-	TRBV20-1	TRBJ2-7	15
CASSQDGTGKETQYF	TGCGCCAGCAGCCAAGATGGAACCGGGAAAGAGACCCAGTACTTC	-	-	TRBV4-1	TRBJ2-5	15
CASSLDLREAYGYTF	TGCGCCAGCAGCTTGGACCTCAGGGAGGCCTATGGCTACACCTTC	-	-	TRBV5-1	TRBJ1-2	15
CASSQASSEGQLETQYF	TGTGCCAGCAGCCAAGCTTCCTCGGAGGGACAATTAGAGACCCAGTACTTC	-	few	TRBV3-1	TRBJ2-5	17
CASSQTSDGTSGQETQYF	TGTGCCAGCAGCCAAACTTCTGACGGGACTAGCGGGCAAGAGACCCAGTACTTC	TRBD2	-	TRBV4-2	TRBJ2-5	18
CASSQGVGNTIYF	TGTGCCAGCAGCCAGGGTGTCGGAAACACCATATATTTT	-	-	TRBV7-3	TRBJ1-3	13
CASSRDGTSTDAQYF	TGTGCCAGCAGTCGGGACGGAACTAGCACAGATGCGCAGTATTTT	-	-	TRBV12-3/TRBV12-4	TRBJ2-3	15
CASSFGALYEQYF	TGTGCCAGCAGCTTTGGGGCGCTTTACGAGCAGTACTTC	-	-	TRBV12-3/TRBV12-4	TRBJ2-7	13
CASSLLAANEQFF	TGTGCCAGCAGCCTCCTAGCGGCGAATGAGCAGTTCTTC	TRBD2	many	TRBV6-6	TRBJ2-1	13
CAWETSGSSYNEQFF	TGTGCCTGGGAGACTAGCGGGAGCTCCTACAATGAGCAGTTCTTC	TRBD2	few	TRBV30	TRBJ2-1	15
CASSPRTTGGNTIYF	TGTGCCAGCTCACCACGGACTACGGGGGGAAACACCATATATTTT	-	-	TRBV18	TRBJ1-3	15
CSVERGGSLTDTQYF	TGCAGCGTTGAGCGGGGCGGGTCCCTCACAGATACGCAGTATTTT	-	-	TRBV29-1	TRBJ2-3	15
CASSLAGGAVYNEQFF	TGTGCCAGCAGCTTAGCAGGGGGGGCGGTCTACAATGAGCAGTTCTTC	-	-	TRBV7-9	TRBJ2-1	16
CASSFREGLGELFF	TGTGCCAGCAGCTTCCGGGAGGGCCTCGGGGAGCTGTTTTTT	TRBD2	-	TRBV7-2	TRBJ2-2	14
CASSGPRDRLWEDYGYTF	TGTGCCAGCAGTGGCCCCCGGGACAGGTTATGGGAAGACTATGGCTACACCTTC	TRBD1	few	TRBV6-6	TRBJ1-2	18
CASSSRDRGYETQYF	TGTGCCAGCAGCTCCCGGGACAGGGGTTACGAGACCCAGTACTTC	-	-	TRBV21-1	TRBJ2-5	15
CASSPGQGHTEAFF	TGCGCCAGCAGCCCCGGACAGGGCCACACTGAAGCTTTCTTT	TRBD1	-	TRBV5-1	TRBJ1-1	14
CSVGTSGGYEQYF	TGCAGCGTTGGCACTAGCGGGGGTTACGAGCAGTACTTC	TRBD2	many	TRBV29-1	TRBJ2-7	13
CASSLAEGMNTEAFF	TGCGCCAGCAGCTTGGCCGAAGGGATGAACACTGAAGCTTTCTTT	-	many	TRBV5-1	TRBJ1-1	15
CSVERPGQGVREQYF	TGCAGCGTTGAACGCCCGGGGCAGGGTGTAAGGGAGCAGTACTTC	-	-	TRBV29-1	TRBJ2-7	15
CATSDSKTSGGTYNEQFF	TGTGCCACCAGTGATTCGAAGACTAGCGGGGGGACATACAATGAGCAGTTCTTC	TRBD2	few	TRBV24-1	TRBJ2-1	18
CASRSGTVSYEQYF	TGTGCCAGCAGGTCCGGGACAGTCTCCTACGAGCAGTACTTC	TRBD1	-	TRBV7-9	TRBJ2-7	14
CASSSDGRYTEAFF	TGCGCCAGCAGCTCTGACGGACGATACACTGAAGCTTTCTTT	-	few	TRBV5-1	TRBJ1-1	14
CASSSDPGQQTEAFF	TGTGCCAGCAGCTCAGATCCGGGACAGCAAACTGAAGCTTTCTTT	TRBD1	-	TRBV9	TRBJ1-1	15
CASSLIWGLNTEAFF	TGTGCCAGCAGTTTAATTTGGGGGCTGAACACTGAAGCTTTCTTT	-	-	TRBV12-3/TRBV12-4	TRBJ1-1	15